This T cell receptor delta chain was sequenced for a study of Vδ1+ human thymocytes (dated by TCRdb to 2017 to 2018). For the wider study: As a data resource, the study described the mRNA-level TRG and TRD CDR3 repertoires found in highly purified Vdelta1+ thymocytes taken from young children. Earlier work had validated the multiplex-based CDR3 amplicon strategy against 5'RACE-based methods for generating CDR3 amplicons. On the study overall, not on this receptor specifically: Unlike the oligoclonal repertoires in peripheral blood, the thymic TRG and TRD repertoires appeared highly polyclonal, with Gaussian CDR3 length distributions. Because no clustering by age or sex was observed, donors were not stratified by these variables in the analyses. Numerous TRG clonotypes were shared among donors (up to about 6.9x10^3), while TRD repertoires were essentially private (a maximum of about 100 shared). Around 20% of thymic TRD sequences were found to be Vdelta2 (and few were Vdelta3) despite high sort purity, in contrast to peripheral blood Vdelta1+ controls. The authors advised highly purified populations and single-cell validation, since unexpected Vdelta2 sequences could cause misinterpretation of bulk repertoire data.

RNA extraction was carried out with the RNeasy mini kit, and reverse transcription was then done using Superscript III. CDR3 amplicons were produced by multiplex PCR using pooled V-gene forward primers and a constant-region reverse primer with Illumina adaptor overhangs. After gel purification, the amplicons were indexed with Nextera index primers during eight to nine additional PCR cycles and then purified using AMPure XP beads. Libraries were sequenced on an Illumina MiSeq with paired-end 250 bp reads, dual indexing and about 21% PhiX spike-in. Turning to the authors' computational methods: Read quality was checked with FastQC, and TRG read pairs were merged using ea-utils fastq-join. IMGT/HighV-QUEST was used to annotate the sequences, only productive sequences with an unambiguous V-gene assignment were kept, and clonotypes were defined as sequences sharing an identical CDR3 sequence. VDJtools 1.1.1, tcR 2.2.3, Treemap and vegan Shannon diversity in R 3.4.4 were used for downstream analysis. TCRdb recomputed clones from the public reads with CATT; identical DNA rows were then combined. These V and J calls rely on TCRdb rather than the paper's analysis. In this sample the table shows more than 50,000 delta-chain clones, 15% to 20% of which occur a single time. The top ten constitute roughly 0.5% of the sample.

Thymic samples were depleted of alphabeta T cells, then CD3+ TCRVdelta1+ TCRVdelta2- thymocytes were FACS-sorted. The purity of the sorted Vdelta1+ thymocytes was between 98% and 99.6%. The thymic specimens were obtained from roughly 8 paediatric patients who were undergoing corrective cardiac surgery and ranged in age from roughly 5 days to 17 months. The thymic tissue was dispersed, and mononuclear cells were isolated using a Histopaque-1077 density gradient. For staining, the antibodies used were anti-TCRVdelta1 clone TS8.2, anti-TCRVdelta2 clone B6, anti-CD3 clone HIT3a and anti-TCRalphabeta clone IP26. Trimmed from V: 0 bases; trimmed from J: 11 bases; junction bases lacking a gene match: 8. CDR1 and CDR2 are read off the germline V gene as GEAIGNYY and EKD. The cysteine opens and the phenylalanine closes a CDR3 of 14 amino acids. Only the CDR3 DNA is retained, 42 bases long and in frame from the first base.

This clone was observed at least ten times. Which antigen it targets is not known. Base quality data are lacking; no much larger clone is found one base away. This sequence was found in a boy younger than two who had congenital heart surgery. Source material: Vdelta1+ gamma-delta thymocytes from the thymus. The sample's cell subset or site label, decoded: FACS-sorted CD3+ TCRalphabeta- TCRVdelta1+ TCRVdelta2- thymocytes. Recombination connected TRDV2 to TRDJ1, with 10 middle bases fitting TRDD3. The CDR3 region has the sequence CACDTGWGIPWLIF. The bases are TGTGCCTGTGACACCGGGTGGGGGATACCCTGGCTCATCTTT.